This entry lists 16 T cell receptor beta chains sequenced from one sample in a study of control samples from healthy donors and cancer patients. Profiled with immunoSEQ multiplex PCR; TCRdb holds only in-frame clones, not every one. Among approximately 180,000 clones listed, 94% were seen once. The specimen sequenced was blood. Receptors originate from a woman aged 18-29 years in good health.

The chain carries TRBV9 and TRBJ1-5; D is uncertain. CDR3 length: 17 residues. Germline V gene sequence: CDR1 SGDLS, CDR2 YYNGEE. V lost 0 bases and J 0 bases, leaving 13 bases between the germline ends. CDR3 DNA sequence: TGTGCCAGCAGCGTAGGTCCCCGGGTTAATAGCAATCAGCCCCAGCATTTT. This gives the protein CASSVGPRVNSNQPQHF.

The sample holds a few counts of this clone. The rearrangement uses TRBV19 and TRBJ1-1; TRBD1 agrees at 11 bases. Trimming took 7 bases from V and 8 from J; bases not matched to a gene: 12. This CDR3 has 15 residues. Germline CDR1 and CDR2: LNHDA and SQIVND (reference sequence). DNA of the CDR3: TGTGCCAGTATATCCTTGGACAGGGGGCGGGAAGAAGCTTTCTTT. This gives the protein CASISLDRGREEAFF.

This chain connects TRBV6-6 to TRBJ1-1, with TRBD1 matching over 9 bases. This CDR3 comprises 16 residues. From germline, CDR1 is MNHNY and CDR2 SVGAGI (reference sequence). The junction had 12 bases not matched to a gene; V was cut back by 6 bases and J by 4 bases. The CDR3 loop reads CASSYSSTTGGTEAFF. CDR3 nucleotide sequence: TGTGCCAGCAGCTACAGCTCCACGACAGGGGGCACTGAAGCTTTCTTT.

In this sample, this clone turned up a few times. This sequence joins TRBV19 and TRBJ2-3; 9 bases fit TRBD2. Unmatched junction bases numbered 4, after V lost 7 bases and J lost 5 bases. The CDR3 loop spans 13 amino acids. The germline V gene encodes CDR1 LNHDA and CDR2 SQIVND (reference sequence). CDR3 nucleotide sequence: TGTGCCAGTACCTCGACTAGCGGAGATACGCAGTATTTT. Protein product: CASTSTSGDTQYF.

The chain has TRBV10-3 and TRBJ2-5; no firm D call. There are 14 residues in the CDR3. Per the germline V gene, CDR1 is ENHRY and CDR2 is SYGVKD. V lost 9 bases, J lost 3 bases, and 17 bases lay in between. The CDR3 region has the DNA TGTGCCATTATGGACCCGCTGGGTAAAGAGACCCAGTACTTC. Translated, it gives CAIMDPLGKETQYF.

The V and J genes are TRBV7-8 and TRBJ2-7; TRBD1 might be the D (5 bases). The V end was cut by 2 bases, the J end by 3 bases, with 8 bases between. Germline V gene sequence: CDR1 SGHVS, CDR2 FQNEAQ. The CDR3 length is 13 residues. In DNA form, the CDR3 reads TGTGCCAGCAGCTTAACAGGAGTCTACGAGCAGTACTTC. Translating it yields CASSLTGVYEQYF.

CDR3 in amino acids: CASSQEGTGGNTF. As DNA, the CDR3 is TGTGCCAGCAGCCAAGAAGGGACAGGGGGGAACACCTTC. The rearrangement joins TRBV3-1 (or the pseudogene TRBV3-2) to TRBJ1-2, with TRBD1 matching 11 bases. CDR1 and CDR2 from the germline V gene are LGHDT and YNNKEL (reference sequence). Trimming removed 0 bases from V and 12 bases from J; junction bases left unmatched: 3. This CDR3 has 13 residues.

The chain carries TRBV14 and TRBJ1-5; 11 bases are a match to TRBD1. In germline, CDR1 is SGHDN, CDR2 FVKESK. The CDR3 has 17 amino acids. V was clipped by 4 bases and J by 0 bases; unmatched bases: 5. DNA of the CDR3: TGTGCCAGCAGCCCCGAGGACAGGGGGCTTAGCAATCAGCCCCAGCATTTT. Translation gives CASSPEDRGLSNQPQHF.

CDR3 nucleotide sequence: TGTGCCAGCAGCTTAGGGGCTGGGTCCTACAATGAGCAGTTCTTC. This translates into CASSLGAGSYNEQFF. The gene calls are TRBV7-3 and TRBJ2-1, with D possibly TRBD1 on 5 matching bases. The CDR3 contains 15 residues. Germline assignment: CDR1 SGHTA and CDR2 FQGTGA. Trimming removed 2 bases at V and 1 base at J, with 9 bases between.

The J gene is TRBJ2-3, the V gene TRBV9; the match to TRBD2 covers 10 bases. The CDR3 runs 16 residues. J gave up 0 bases and V 2 bases, and 3 bases lay outside the gene matches. The germline gives CDR1 SGDLS, CDR2 YYNGEE. CDR3 sequence reads: CASSVGTSDSTDTQYF. The CDR3 bases are TGTGCCAGCAGCGTCGGGACTAGCGATAGCACAGATACGCAGTATTTT.

The V call is TRBV7-9, the J call TRBJ2-3; D possibly corresponds to TRBD2 (5 bases). This CDR3 is 15 amino acids long. With 5 bases removed from V and 0 bases from J, the gap between germline ends came to 12 bases. The V gene's germline CDR1 is SEHNR and CDR2 FQNEAQ (reference sequence). CDR3 coding DNA: TGTGCCAGCAGCCCCCAAGGGAGTAGCACAGATACGCAGTATTTT. This sequence encodes CASSPQGSSTDTQYF.

The sample holds a few counts of this clone. The V call is TRBV19, the J call TRBJ1-2, with TRBD1 as a possible D gene (6 bases). This CDR3 comprises 13 residues. V gave up 7 bases and J gave up 8 bases, with 17 bases separating them. The germline CDR1 and CDR2 sequences are LNHDA and SQIVND (reference sequence). The CDR3 is CASTRTDRGGYTF. The CDR3 DNA reads TGTGCCAGTACCAGGACAGATCGCGGAGGCTACACCTTC.

The chain is built from TRBV7-8 and TRBJ2-2, with unresolved D. The CDR3 runs 15 residues. The germline V gene encodes CDR1 SGHVS and CDR2 FQNEAQ. The V and J ends lost 1 base and 1 base respectively, with 7 bases between them. The CDR3 DNA reads as TGTGCCAGCAGCTTAGGACGGTTGAACACCGGGGAGCTGTTTTTT. This gives the protein CASSLGRLNTGELFF.

CDR3 DNA: TGTGCCAGTAGTACCCCCGGACGGGATTATGGCTACACCTTC. Translated, it gives CASSTPGRDYGYTF. This sequence joins TRBV19 and TRBJ1-2; D is unclear. This CDR3 has 14 residues. Trimming stripped 4 bases from V and 5 bases from J, with 14 bases between. Germline V CDR1 and CDR2: LNHDA, SQIVND (reference sequence). Full variable domain (missing parts from reference TRBV19 and TRBJ1-2): DGGITQSPKYLFRKEGQNVTLSCEQNLNHDAMYWYRQDPGQGLRLIYYSQIVNDFQKGDIAEGYSVSREKKESFPLTVTSAQKNPTAFYLCASSTPGRDYGYTFGSGTRLTVV.

The chain uses TRBV11-3 and TRBJ1-2; D remains unclear. Germline CDR1 SGHNT, CDR2 YENEEA. V lost 6 bases and J 5 bases, leaving 13 bases between the germline ends. This CDR3 spans 13 amino acids. CDR3: CASSDGRTYGYTF. CDR3 nucleotide sequence: TGTGCCAGCAGTGATGGACGGACTTATGGCTACACCTTC.

The V and J genes are TRBV6-6 and TRBJ2-7, with D tentatively TRBD1 or TRBD2 (5 bases each). This CDR3 is 16 amino acids long. Per germline, CDR1 MNHNY and CDR2 SVGAGI (reference sequence). Trimming removed 4 bases at V and 0 bases at J, with 16 bases between. CDR3 in amino acids: CASSSPGQRSSYEQYF. The CDR3 DNA reads as TGTGCCAGCAGTTCTCCGGGGCAACGGAGCTCCTACGAGCAGTACTTC.